This T cell receptor beta chain was recovered during a study of blood T cell repertoires in COVID-19. Looking at the study overall: Both acute and convalescent COVID-19 samples were obtained from the United States, Italy and Spain.

Method: immunoSEQ multiplex PCR; TCRdb's copy keeps in-frame clones and lacks some. Altogether 300,000 to 350,000 clones are present, approximately 85% being singletons, with the ten largest covering roughly 2%. Adults between about 18 and 89 years of age took part from 24 US areas. Researchers sorted participants into cohorts using their self-reported clinical history. The CDR3 is 13 residues long. V shed 8 bases and J 7 bases; nucleotides not matched to a gene: 3. Germline CDR1 reads SNHLY; CDR2 reads FYNNEI. This clone showed up just a few times. The V call is TRBV2, the J call TRBJ1-6, with TRBD1 matching over 9 bases. The source of this sequence is a young man who had recovered from COVID-19. The sample taken for sequencing was PBMCs or T cells enriched from blood (not recorded which). The CDR3 bases are TGTGCCAGCCGGGACAGGGTGAATTCACCCCTCCACTTT. This codes for CASRDRVNSPLHF.